These T cell receptor beta chains were read from a single sample in a study of cytomegalovirus exposure and HLA in healthy donors. Some clones are missing from TCRdb's copy, which holds only in-frame ones; the method was immunoSEQ multiplex PCR. The sample includes some 150,000 clones, around 75% of them seen just once. Sequencing used PBMCs. The origin of the receptors is a man aged 30 to 39 in good health and CMV-seropositive. Both conserved end residues are part of each CDR3. Fields, in order: D gene, J gene, V gene, clone size, CDR3 protein, CDR3 DNA. D genes are given only for firm matches. Size is omitted from some rows. Given values are once, few, many or a class for expanded clones.

TRBD1	TRBJ1-5	TRBV6-5	many	CASSGHRGGQPQHF	TGTGCCAGCAGTGGGCACAGGGGGGGTCAGCCCCAGCATTTT
TRBD1	TRBJ1-3	TRBV12-5	.	CASGLVQGVPGAGNTIYF	TGTGCTAGTGGTTTGGTCCAGGGGGTACCAGGAGCGGGAAACACCATATATTTT
TRBD1	TRBJ1-2	TRBV6-5	.	CASSHGTGTNYGYTF	TGTGCCAGCAGCCACGGGACAGGGACTAACTATGGCTACACCTTC
.	TRBJ2-1	TRBV7-2	.	CASSIQVDPNEQFF	TGTGCCAGCAGCATCCAGGTAGATCCCAATGAGCAGTTCTTC
TRBD2	TRBJ2-3	TRBV5-4	.	CASSEGTSGTDTQYF	TGTGCCAGCAGTGAGGGGACTAGCGGAACAGATACGCAGTATTTT
TRBD2	TRBJ2-3	TRBV7-2	.	CASSFSGTITDTQYF	TGTGCCAGCAGCTTCTCCGGGACTATCACAGATACGCAGTATTTT
.	TRBJ1-2	TRBV7-2	.	CASSPGIHGYTF	TGTGCCAGCAGCCCGGGAATCCATGGCTACACCTTC
TRBD1	TRBJ2-7	TRBV19	.	CASSPIGTATTYEQYF	TGTGCCAGTAGTCCAATAGGGACAGCTACTACCTACGAGCAGTACTTC
TRBD2	TRBJ2-7	TRBV7-9	.	CASSLLAGVYEQYF	TGTGCCAGCAGCTTATTAGCGGGAGTCTACGAGCAGTACTTC
TRBD1	TRBJ1-2	TRBV14	.	CASSPRTGPYGYTF	TGTGCCAGCAGCCCCCGGACAGGGCCATATGGCTACACCTTC
.	TRBJ2-3	TRBV6-1	.	CATTQGVSTDTQYF	TGTGCCACCACCCAAGGGGTAAGCACAGATACGCAGTATTTT
.	TRBJ1-2	TRBV2	once	CASPRLSNYGYTF	TGTGCCAGCCCCAGGCTATCTAACTATGGCTACACCTTC
TRBD1	TRBJ2-1	TRBV5-4	.	CASSLDRGTYNEQFF	TGTGCCAGCAGCTTAGACAGGGGGACCTACAATGAGCAGTTCTTC
.	TRBJ2-2	TRBV7-2	once	CASSFQGTTGELFF	TGTGCCAGCAGCTTTCAGGGCACCACCGGGGAGCTGTTTTTT
TRBD2	TRBJ2-1	TRBV18	few	CASSPPGLAGGMYNEQFF	TGTGCCAGCTCACCGCCGGGACTAGCGGGAGGAATGTACAATGAGCAGTTCTTC
.	TRBJ1-1	TRBV25-1	.	CASIDGGAPVKAFF	TGTGCCAGCATTGACGGGGGGGCGCCGGTTAAAGCTTTCTTT
.	TRBJ2-7	TRBV12-2	.	CASRLAKQGVSYEQYF	TGTGCAAGTCGCTTAGCAAAACAGGGGGTATCCTACGAGCAGTACTTC
.	TRBJ2-2	TRBV6-5	.	CASTLQARNTGELFF	TGTGCCAGCACCCTGCAGGCGCGAAACACCGGGGAGCTGTTTTTT
TRBD1	TRBJ1-1	TRBV18	.	CASSLTGAATEAFF	TGTGCCAGCTCACTTACAGGGGCGGCCACTGAAGCTTTCTTT
.	TRBJ2-7	TRBV4-2	.	CASSQDLLRDTYYEQYF	TGTGCCAGCAGCCAAGATCTCTTAAGGGACACCTACTACGAGCAGTACTTC
.	TRBJ1-2	TRBV7-8	.	CAGGTNYGYTF	TGTGCCGGAGGTACCAACTATGGCTACACCTTC
.	TRBJ1-6	TRBV6-5	.	CASSPGEGLPLHF	TGTGCCAGCAGCCCTGGGGAGGGTTTACCCCTCCACTTT
.	TRBJ2-7	TRBV4-3	.	CASSQRLRQDYEQYF	TGCGCCAGCAGCCAGCGATTGCGACAGGACTACGAGCAGTACTTC
.	TRBJ1-5	TRBV7-8	.	CASSSGTSNQPQHF	TGTGCCAGCAGCTCAGGGACAAGCAATCAGCCCCAGCATTTT
TRBD1	TRBJ1-5	TRBV2	.	CASSGDRVGQPQHF	TGTGCCAGCAGCGGGGACAGGGTAGGTCAGCCCCAGCATTTT
TRBD2	TRBJ2-5	TRBV5-1	.	CASSAGTSRETQYF	TGCGCCAGCAGCGCCGGGACTAGTAGGGAGACCCAGTACTTC
.	TRBJ2-7	TRBV10-3	.	CAISLGAGDNEQYF	TGTGCCATCAGTTTGGGGGCCGGGGATAACGAGCAGTACTTC
TRBD1	TRBJ1-6	TRBV30	few	CAWSPRQGQAPLHF	TGTGCCTGGAGTCCAAGACAGGGACAGGCACCCCTCCACTTT
TRBD1	TRBJ1-5	TRBV2	once	CASGTGGLQPQHF	TGTGCCAGTGGGACAGGGGGTCTCCAGCCCCAGCATTTT
TRBD2	TRBJ2-5	TRBV27	.	CASSPLAGGRETQYF	TGTGCCAGCAGTCCCTTAGCGGGAGGGCGAGAGACCCAGTACTTC
TRBD1	TRBJ1-1	TRBV18	.	CASSPGTEEAFF	TGTGCCAGCTCCCCCGGGACAGAAGAAGCTTTCTTT
TRBD2	TRBJ2-7	TRBV5-3	.	CARSPKTSGTANYEQYF	TGTGCCAGAAGCCCTAAGACTAGCGGGACTGCCAATTACGAGCAGTACTTC
.	TRBJ1-1	TRBV5-6	.	CASSLAARGGNTEAFF	TGTGCCAGCAGCTTGGCCGCGCGCGGGGGAAACACTGAAGCTTTCTTT
TRBD1	TRBJ1-1	TRBV5-1	.	CASSPGQENTEAFF	TGCGCCAGCAGCCCGGGACAGGAGAACACTGAAGCTTTCTTT
TRBD1	TRBJ1-1	TRBV7-9	once	CASSTVTGVNTEAFF	TGTGCCAGCAGCACCGTGACAGGGGTGAACACTGAAGCTTTCTTT
.	TRBJ1-1	TRBV5-1	.	CASSSANRAVEAFF	TGCGCCAGCAGCTCCGCGAACAGGGCGGTTGAAGCTTTCTTT
.	TRBJ1-2	TRBV28	.	CASSLLRSYTF	TGTGCCAGCAGCCTTTTGCGGAGCTACACCTTC
.	TRBJ2-2	TRBV6-4	few	CASSPLDTGELFF	TGTGCCAGCAGTCCCCTAGACACCGGGGAGCTGTTTTTT
TRBD1	TRBJ2-7	TRBV6-1	few	CASTISGTGVYEQYF	TGTGCCAGCACCATTTCCGGGACAGGGGTCTACGAGCAGTACTTC
.	TRBJ1-1	TRBV5-1	.	CASSLAKEQGEAFF	TGCGCCAGCAGCTTGGCCAAGGAACAGGGAGAAGCTTTCTTT
TRBD1	TRBJ1-6	TRBV5-6	once	CASSLGTGQSPLHF	TGTGCCAGCAGCTTGGGGACAGGGCAATCACCCCTCCACTTT
.	TRBJ2-7	TRBV12-5	once	CASGLTGTHEQYF	TGTGCTAGTGGCTTGACCGGGACTCACGAGCAGTACTTC
.	TRBJ2-1	TRBV2	.	CASSEAGNREMRNEQFF	TGTGCCAGCAGTGAAGCGGGTAACAGGGAGATGCGCAATGAGCAGTTCTTC
TRBD1	TRBJ2-7	TRBV2	.	CASSGRTGGEQYF	TGTGCCAGCAGTGGACGGACAGGAGGCGAGCAGTACTTC
TRBD1	TRBJ1-1	TRBV29-1	.	CSVEEGTGGSEAFF	TGCAGCGTTGAAGAGGGGACAGGGGGTTCTGAAGCTTTCTTT
.	TRBJ1-1	TRBV19	.	CASRLQGNTEAFF	TGTGCCAGTAGACTACAGGGCAACACTGAAGCTTTCTTT
.	TRBJ1-5	TRBV16	.	CASTRGLSNQPQHF	TGTGCCAGCACCCGCGGACTGAGCAATCAGCCCCAGCATTTT
.	TRBJ1-5	TRBV13	.	CASSSGHLRGPQHF	TGTGCCAGCAGTTCGGGACATCTCCGCGGGCCCCAGCATTTT
.	TRBJ2-7	TRBV12-5	.	CASGRPFYEQYF	TGTGCTAGTGGGCGGCCCTTTTACGAGCAGTACTTC
TRBD1	TRBJ2-1	TRBV28	.	CASRTGQGNPYNEQFF	TGTGCCAGCAGGACCGGACAGGGCAATCCCTACAATGAGCAGTTCTTC
TRBD1	TRBJ1-5	TRBV19	once	CASSIGRGRGQPQHF	TGTGCCAGTAGTATAGGGAGGGGGCGAGGACAGCCCCAGCATTTT
.	TRBJ1-4	TRBV7-9	.	CASSSGGGVGANEKLFF	TGTGCCAGCAGCTCCGGTGGAGGGGTAGGGGCCAATGAAAAACTGTTTTTT
TRBD1	TRBJ1-2	TRBV5-4	.	CASSLQGAPYGYTF	TGTGCCAGCAGCCTACAGGGGGCGCCGTATGGCTACACCTTC